This TCR beta chain is drawn from a study of blood T cell repertoires in COVID-19. Study background: Both acute and convalescent COVID-19 samples were obtained from the United States, Italy and Spain. PBMCs, B-cell-depleted T cells, or T cells were the source of the cDNA or gDNA that made up the material.

The authors' processing: Scientists estimated how many nucleated cells there were by amplifying reference gene primers. Clones were sequenced by immunoSEQ multiplex PCR, and TCRdb holds only the in-frame ones, with some missing. The V and J calls and clone size come from that table; D and trimming were worked out from the DNA. The sample consists of about 52,000 clones, approximately 80% of them appearing once. In germline, CDR1 is LGHDT, CDR2 YNNKEL (reference sequence). Trimming removed 0 bases from V and 10 bases from J, with 19 bases in between. The length of the CDR3 is 16 residues. While infection was still active, Seattle patients were enrolled and then followed longitudinally.

The source is a man older than 75 with COVID-19, enrolled during active disease. This chain uses TRBV3-1 (or the pseudogene TRBV3-2) with TRBJ2-1; D gene ambiguous. The specimen was peripheral blood. CDR3 sequence: CASSQEIEASREEQFF. As DNA, the CDR3 is TGTGCCAGCAGCCAAGAGATAGAGGCGTCTCGAGAAGAGCAGTTCTTC.